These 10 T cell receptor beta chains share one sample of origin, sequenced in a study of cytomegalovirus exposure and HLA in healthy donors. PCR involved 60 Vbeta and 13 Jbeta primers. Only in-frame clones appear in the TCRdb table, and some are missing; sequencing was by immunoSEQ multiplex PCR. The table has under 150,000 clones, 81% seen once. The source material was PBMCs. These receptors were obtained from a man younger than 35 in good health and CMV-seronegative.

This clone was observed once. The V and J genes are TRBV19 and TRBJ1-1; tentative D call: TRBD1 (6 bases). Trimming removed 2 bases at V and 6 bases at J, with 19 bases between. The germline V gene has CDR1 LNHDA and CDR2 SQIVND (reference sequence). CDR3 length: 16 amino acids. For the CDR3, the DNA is TGTGCCAGTAGTATAAGGGGGGGGTTGTATGTACCTGAAGCTTTCTTT. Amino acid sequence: CASSIRGGLYVPEAFF.

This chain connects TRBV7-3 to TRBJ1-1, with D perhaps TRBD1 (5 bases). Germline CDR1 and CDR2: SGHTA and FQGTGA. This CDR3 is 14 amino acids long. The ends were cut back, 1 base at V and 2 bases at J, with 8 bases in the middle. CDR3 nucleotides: TGTGCCAGCAGCTTAAGTGGGGCAAACACTGAAGCTTTCTTT. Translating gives CASSLSGANTEAFF.

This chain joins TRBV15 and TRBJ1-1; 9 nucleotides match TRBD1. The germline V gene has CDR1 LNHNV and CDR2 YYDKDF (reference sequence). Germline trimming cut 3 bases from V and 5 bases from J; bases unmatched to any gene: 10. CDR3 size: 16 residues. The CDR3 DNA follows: TGTGCCACCAGCAGTAAGGACAGGGGATTTCGTACTGAAGCTTTCTTT. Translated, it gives CATSSKDRGFRTEAFF.

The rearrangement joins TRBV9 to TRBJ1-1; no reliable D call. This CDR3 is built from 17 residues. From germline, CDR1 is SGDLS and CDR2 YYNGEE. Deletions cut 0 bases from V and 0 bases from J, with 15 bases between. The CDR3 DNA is TGTGCCAGCAGCGTAGGGGAGCAATTGGCGATGAACACTGAAGCTTTCTTT. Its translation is CASSVGEQLAMNTEAFF.

CDR3 region: CASSQDKRRETEQYF. The CDR3 DNA is TGCGCCAGCAGTCAGGATAAAAGGAGGGAGACCGAGCAGTACTTC. The chain is built from TRBV23-1 and TRBJ2-5; tentative D call: TRBD2 (6 bases). TRBJ2-7 matches the DNA end more closely, so the J call is doubtful. TRBV23-1 belongs to the ORF category, with a function that is uncertain. The CDR3 sequence is 15 residues long.

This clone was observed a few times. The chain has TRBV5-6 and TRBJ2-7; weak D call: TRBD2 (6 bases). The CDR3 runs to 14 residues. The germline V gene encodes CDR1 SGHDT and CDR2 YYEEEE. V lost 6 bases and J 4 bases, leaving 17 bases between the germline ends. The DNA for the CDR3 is TGTGCCAGCACCCCGGGAGCGACAAATTACGAGCAGTACTTC. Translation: CASTPGATNYEQYF.

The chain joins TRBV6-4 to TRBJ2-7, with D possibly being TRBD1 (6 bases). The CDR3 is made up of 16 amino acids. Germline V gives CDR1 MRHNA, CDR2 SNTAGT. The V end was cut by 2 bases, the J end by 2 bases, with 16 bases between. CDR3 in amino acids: CASSDPWGQIAYEQYF. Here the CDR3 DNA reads TGTGCCAGCAGTGACCCTTGGGGGCAGATCGCCTACGAGCAGTACTTC.

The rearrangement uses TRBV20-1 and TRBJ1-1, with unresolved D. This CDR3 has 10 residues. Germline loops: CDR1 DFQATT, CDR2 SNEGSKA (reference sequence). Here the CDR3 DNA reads TGCAGCCCAGGCAACACTGAAGCTTTCTTT. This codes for CSPGNTEAFF.

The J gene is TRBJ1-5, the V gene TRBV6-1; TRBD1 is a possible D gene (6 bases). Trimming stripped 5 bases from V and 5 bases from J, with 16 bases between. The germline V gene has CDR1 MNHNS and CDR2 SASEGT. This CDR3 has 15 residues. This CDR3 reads CASSPPEGGYQPQHF. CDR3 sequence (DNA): TGTGCCAGCAGTCCACCGGAGGGGGGGTATCAGCCCCAGCATTTT.

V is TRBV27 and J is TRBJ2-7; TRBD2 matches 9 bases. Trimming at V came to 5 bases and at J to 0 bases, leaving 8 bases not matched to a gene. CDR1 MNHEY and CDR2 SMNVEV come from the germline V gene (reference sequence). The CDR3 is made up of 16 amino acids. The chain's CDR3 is CASSPRFSGGSYEQYF. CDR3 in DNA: TGTGCCAGCAGTCCTCGTTTTAGCGGGGGCTCCTACGAGCAGTACTTC.